Presented here are 9 T cell receptor beta chains from one specimen sequenced in a study of CD8 T cells in ankylosing spondylitis. MiXCR, run by TCRdb on the 5' RACE reads, gives a single entry per CDR3 protein. The sample lists tens of thousands of distinct CDR3 sequences, 10% occurring once. The material sequenced was blood, either unsorted or a sorted T cell fraction (not recorded which). These receptors all come from a male donor with ankylosing spondylitis or in good health (not recorded which).

This clonotype was observed at least ten times. The V and J genes are TRBV28 and TRBJ1-6; 10 nucleotides line up with TRBD1. CDR3 length: 14 amino acids. V lost 10 bases, J lost 8 bases, and 8 bases stayed unmatched. CDR1 is MDHEN, CDR2 SYDVKM, per germline. CDR3 sequence reads: CATSSGTGDSPLHF. In DNA, the CDR3 is TGTGCCACGTCCAGTGGGACAGGGGATTCACCCCTCCACTTT.

This clonotype was found many times. The rearrangement joins TRBV12-3 or TRBV12-4 to TRBJ2-3; TRBD2 agrees at 7 bases. Trimming took 6 bases from V and 4 from J; bases not matched to a gene: 7. The CDR3 length is 14 residues. The DNA for the CDR3 is TGTGCCAGCAGACGGGAGCGGGGCGCAGATACGCAGTATTTT. Amino acids: CASRRERGADTQYF.

CDR3 region: CASSVLGYGYTF. In nucleotides, the CDR3 is TGTGCCAGCAGTGTCCTTGGCTATGGCTACACCTTC. This rearrangement joins TRBV2 to TRBJ1-2; D remains unclear. The CDR3 spans 12 residues. V gave up 4 bases and J gave up 4 bases, with 7 bases separating them. The germline V gene encodes CDR1 SNHLY and CDR2 FYNNEI.

Turning to this clonotype: Its ends do not fully match the called genes, so a read error is possible. J is TRBJ2-2 and V is TRBV7-7, with D hard to call. Germline-derived CDR1 and CDR2 are SSHAT and FNYEAQ (reference sequence). The CDR3 covers 14 residues. CDR3 sequence reads: CASSVAENTGELFF. The CDR3 DNA sequence: TGTGCTAGCAGCGTGGCAGAGAACACCGGGGAGCTGTTTTTT.

The table lists this clonotype with many counts. The gene calls are TRBV29-1 and TRBJ2-7; 9 bases agree with TRBD1. The CDR3 length is 13 residues. Germline V gene lookup returns CDR1 SQVTM and CDR2 ANQGSEA. Losses at the gene ends were 4 bases for V and 4 bases for J; bases not matched to a gene: 5. DNA for the CDR3: TGCAGCGTTGGGGGGACAGGGAAGTACGAGCAGTACTTC. Amino acids: CSVGGTGKYEQYF.

The chain couples TRBV13 to TRBJ2-3; 10 bases map to TRBD2. The CDR3 extends over 17 amino acids. Germline values: CDR1 PRHDT, CDR2 FYEKMQ (reference sequence). The junction had 12 bases not matched to a gene; V was cut back by 5 bases and J by 4 bases. As DNA, the CDR3 is TGTGCCAGCAGCCCGGCCCCGGGACTAGCGCTTTCAGATACGCAGTATTTT. This sequence encodes CASSPAPGLALSDTQYF.

This clonotype was picked up many times. The V call is TRBV5-5, the J call TRBJ2-5, with D possibly TRBD2 on 6 matching bases. The CDR3 sequence is 14 residues long. V was clipped by 0 bases and J by 2 bases, with 8 bases between them. Germline V gives CDR1 SGHKS, CDR2 YYEKEE (reference sequence). CDR3 nucleotides: TGTGCCAGCAGCTTGGGGACTACACAAGAGACCCAGTACTTC. Translating it yields CASSLGTTQETQYF.

This clonotype occurred many times. The chain links TRBV6-5 to TRBJ1-5; no definite D call. Trimming left V 5 bases short and J 7 bases short, with 12 bases between. Germline assignment: CDR1 MNHEY and CDR2 SVGAGI. The CDR3 has 13 amino acids. CDR3 sequence reads: CASSNRRFQPQHF. In nucleotides, the CDR3 is TGTGCCAGCAGTAACCGAAGGTTCCAGCCCCAGCATTTT.

This clonotype has ten or more counts. The rearrangement uses TRBV6-1 and TRBJ2-7; tentatively, D is TRBD1 (6 bases). Germline loops: CDR1 MNHNS, CDR2 SASEGT. Trimming left V 6 bases short and J 3 bases short, with 12 bases between. The CDR3 spans 13 residues. CDR3 DNA sequence: TGTGCCAGCAGCCCAGAAGGGGGCTACGAGCAGTACTTC. It yields the protein CASSPEGGYEQYF.